Following are 19 T cell receptor beta chains from one sample sequenced in a study of cytomegalovirus exposure and HLA in healthy donors. 60 Vbeta and 13 Jbeta primers were used in PCR. Assay used: immunoSEQ multiplex PCR; TCRdb lists only in-frame clones, some missing. The sample gives 150,000 to 200,000 clones, 77% of which show up once; 1.5% to 2% is in the top ten. Input material: PBMCs. The origin of the receptors is a woman under 40 in good health and CMV-seronegative.

The J gene is TRBJ1-4, the V gene TRBV11-2; D gene unclear. V was cut by 5 bases and J by 7 bases, with 17 bases left in between. This CDR3 is 15 amino acids long. CDR1 and CDR2 (germline): SGHAT, FQNNGV. The CDR3 region has the DNA TGTGCCAGCAGCCCCCGAGGGAGGGTCGGTGAAAAACTGTTTTTT. Translated, it gives CASSPRGRVGEKLFF. The full variable domain, with the rest looked up from reference TRBV11-2 and TRBJ1-4, is EAGVAQSPRYKIIEKRQSVAFWCNPISGHATLYWYQQILGQGPKLLIQFQNNGVVDDSQLPKDRFSAERLKGVDSTLKIQPAKLEDSAVYLCASSPRGRVGEKLFFGSGTQLSVL.

This sequence joins TRBV7-9 and TRBJ2-1; no clear D. Per germline, CDR1 SEHNR and CDR2 FQNEAQ (reference sequence). V shed 5 bases and J shed 0 bases, with 8 bases lying between them. The CDR3 is 14 amino acids. The DNA for the CDR3 is TGTGCCAGCAGCCGACTTAGCTCCTACAATGAGCAGTTCTTC. This sequence encodes CASSRLSSYNEQFF. Drawing the rest from reference TRBV7-9 and TRBJ2-1, the complete variable domain is DTGVSQNPRHKITKRGQNVTFRCDPISEHNRLYWYRQTLGQGPEFLTYFQNEAQLEKSRLLSDRFSAERPKGSFSTLEIQRTEQGDSAMYLCASSRLSSYNEQFFGPGTRLTVL.

The sample holds one count of this clone. The chain couples TRBV2 to TRBJ1-2; 11 bases are a match to TRBD1. The length of the CDR3 is 14 residues. V gave up 7 bases and J gave up 5 bases; unmatched junction bases: 6. Germline V lookup: CDR1 SNHLY, CDR2 FYNNEI. The CDR3 sequence: CASTGTGGDYGYTF. In DNA, the CDR3 is TGTGCCAGCACCGGGACAGGGGGTGATTATGGCTACACCTTC. The whole variable domain, filled in from reference TRBV2 and TRBJ1-2, reads EPEVTQTPSHQVTQMGQEVILRCVPISNHLYFYWYRQILGQKVEFLVSFYNNEISEKSEIFDDQFSVERPDGSNFTLKIRSTKLEDSAMYFCASTGTGGDYGYTFGSGTRLTVV.

The CDR3 DNA follows: TGTGCCAGCAGCTTTACTACAACGCGCTCCTACAATGAGCAGTTCTTC. Translating it yields CASSFTTTRSYNEQFF. The chain couples TRBV28 to TRBJ2-1; D ambiguous. Trimming shortened V by 6 bases and J by 0 bases, and 15 bases separated the two germline ends. This CDR3 is built from 16 residues. The germline V gene encodes CDR1 MDHEN and CDR2 SYDVKM.

This clone occurred once. The rearrangement joins TRBV7-9 to TRBJ2-3, with 8 positions matching TRBD2. The germline V gene encodes CDR1 SEHNR and CDR2 FQNEAQ (reference sequence). This CDR3 is built from 17 residues. Trimming at V came to 5 bases and at J to 0 bases, leaving 10 bases not matched to a gene. CDR3 nucleotide sequence: TGTGCCAGCAGCAAAGGACTAGCCGTCGCTAGCACAGATACGCAGTATTTT. Translation: CASSKGLAVASTDTQYF.

In this sample, this clone turned up once. J is TRBJ2-5 and V is TRBV18, with D possibly matching TRBD2 (5 bases). The CDR3 runs to 15 residues. The germline V gene has CDR1 KGHSH and CDR2 LQKENI. V was cut by 4 bases and J by 9 bases, with 21 bases left in between. The CDR3 loop is CASSLNPGLEESQYF. In DNA, the CDR3 is TGTGCCAGCTCACTGAACCCGGGATTAGAGGAGTCCCAGTACTTC.

Comments on this clone: The junction differs from germline at one of its ends, possibly a read error. J is TRBJ2-2 and V is TRBV7-7; 7 positions agree with TRBD1. CDR1 is SSHAT and CDR2 is FNYEAQ in the germline V gene (reference sequence). The CDR3 spans 16 residues. CDR3 nucleotides: TGTGCTAGCAGCCTAGGACGGGACAGAGGGACCGGGGAGCTGTTTTTT. It translates to CASSLGRDRGTGELFF. Together with reference TRBV7-7 and TRBJ2-2, the CDR3 gives the full variable domain: GAGVSQSPRYKVTKRGQDVTLRCDPISSHATLYWYQQALGQGPEFLTYFNYEAQPDKSGLPSDRFSAERPEGSISTLTIQRTEQRDSAMYRCASSLGRDRGTGELFFGEGSRLTVL.

The chain combines TRBV5-6 with TRBJ1-2; 7 bases are shared with TRBD1. The CDR3 is 13 amino acids. Germline CDR1 is SGHDT and CDR2 is YYEEEE. Trimming took 1 base from V and 8 from J; bases not matched to a gene: 5. The CDR3 protein is CASSLRQGQGYTF. The DNA of the CDR3 is TGTGCCAGCAGCTTGCGACAGGGCCAAGGCTACACCTTC.

V gene TRBV27 combines with J gene TRBJ1-5; 9 bases align to TRBD1. V shed 2 bases, J shed 4 bases, and the junction held 9 bases outside the gene matches. In germline, CDR1 is MNHEY, CDR2 SMNVEV (reference sequence). The CDR3 spans 17 residues. The DNA for the CDR3 is TGTGCCAGCAGTTTAGTCGTGCGACAGGGGGTAAATCAGCCCCAGCATTTT. It specifies CASSLVVRQGVNQPQHF.

This clone appeared a few times. The CDR3 region has the DNA TGTGCCTGGTTGAATAGGGGGCCTAGCTCTGGGGCCAACGTCCTGACTTTC. Translation gives CAWLNRGPSSGANVLTF. V gene TRBV30 combines with J gene TRBJ2-6; 7 bases agree with TRBD1. Looked up from germline, CDR1 is GTSNPN and CDR2 is SVGIG (reference sequence). There are 17 residues in the CDR3. Unmatched junction bases numbered 10, after V lost 5 bases and J lost 0 bases.

The V gene is TRBV11-3, the J gene TRBJ2-7; TRBD1 matches at 10 bases. The length of the CDR3 is 16 residues. The V gene's germline CDR1 is SGHNT and CDR2 YENEEA. Trimming at V came to 5 bases and at J to 0 bases, leaving 7 bases not matched to a gene. Written as DNA, the CDR3 is TGTGCCAGCAGCAAGGGGACAGGGGTGAGCTCCTACGAGCAGTACTTC. This codes for CASSKGTGVSSYEQYF. Full variable domain (remainder filled in from reference TRBV11-3 and TRBJ2-7): EAGVVQSPRYKIIEKKQPVAFWCNPISGHNTLYWYLQNLGQGPELLIRYENEEAVDDSQLPKDRFSAERLKGVDSTLKIQPAELGDSAVYLCASSKGTGVSSYEQYFGPGTRLTVT.

The CDR3 reads CAGDRGSNYGYTF. For the CDR3, the DNA is TGTGCCGGGGACAGGGGCTCTAACTATGGCTACACCTTC. The chain recombines TRBV30 with TRBJ1-2; 10 nucleotides align to TRBD1. The CDR3 runs 13 residues. The J segment lost 0 bases and the V segment lost 8 bases, leaving 3 bases of the junction unmatched. The V gene's germline CDR1 is GTSNPN and CDR2 SVGIG (reference sequence). Drawing the rest from reference TRBV30 and TRBJ1-2, the complete variable domain is SQTIHQWPATLVQPVGSPLSLECTVEGTSNPNLYWYRQAAGRGLQLLFYSVGIGQISSEVPQNLSASRPQDRQFILSSKKLLLSDSGFYLCAGDRGSNYGYTFGSGTRLTVV.

The chain joins TRBV5-4 to TRBJ1-2; 9 bases line up with TRBD1. V lost 3 bases to trimming and J lost 4 bases; unmatched junction nucleotides: 1. Germline V gene sequence: CDR1 SGHNT, CDR2 YYREEE (reference sequence). The CDR3 runs 13 residues. The CDR3 coding sequence is TGTGCCAGCAGCTGGACAGGGGTCTATGGCTACACCTTC. As protein: CASSWTGVYGYTF.

The table lists this clone with a count of one. The chain uses TRBV12-5 and TRBJ2-1; D not certain. The V and J ends lost 3 bases and 1 base respectively, with 10 bases between them. Per germline, CDR1 LGHNT and CDR2 FRNRAP. The CDR3 consists of 15 residues. The CDR3 coding sequence is TGTGCTAGTGGTTTCAGTCCCGTATCCTACAATGAGCAGTTCTTC. Translation: CASGFSPVSYNEQFF.

In this sample, this clone turned up a few times. The chain recombines TRBV5-1 with TRBJ2-1; TRBD1 might be the D (6 bases). The CDR3 covers 17 residues. Per the germline V gene, CDR1 is SGHRS and CDR2 is YFSETQ. V was pared by 0 bases and J by 0 bases, with 13 bases between. The CDR3 bases are TGCGCCAGCAGCTTGGCCGGGACACCCAGCTCCTACAATGAGCAGTTCTTC. Translated, it gives CASSLAGTPSSYNEQFF.

The rearrangement joins TRBV27 to TRBJ1-1; D not resolved. V was shortened by 0 bases and J by 3 bases, with 11 bases between the two germline ends. Germline V gene sequence: CDR1 MNHEY, CDR2 SMNVEV (reference sequence). This CDR3 region has 15 residues. CDR3 in DNA: TGTGCCAGCAGTTTATCGCCGGGGTGGGACACTGAAGCTTTCTTT. Its protein product is CASSLSPGWDTEAFF.

V and J are TRBV7-3 and TRBJ2-7; D remains ambiguous. The V gene lost 5 bases and the J gene lost 4 bases, with 9 bases spanning the gap. The CDR3 contains 12 residues. Germline CDR1 SGHTA, CDR2 FQGTGA. CDR3: CASSLRHYEQYF. DNA for the CDR3: TGTGCCAGCAGCCTACGTCATTACGAGCAGTACTTC.

The V gene is TRBV6-5, the J gene TRBJ2-3; TRBD2 aligns across 7 bases. This CDR3 has 16 residues. In germline, CDR1 is MNHEY, CDR2 SVGAGI. V was clipped by 4 bases and J by 2 bases; unmatched bases: 9. CDR3 in DNA: TGTGCCAGCAGTTCTACTTACGGGACTAACACAGATACGCAGTATTTT. It codes for CASSSTYGTNTDTQYF.

The rearrangement links TRBV2 to TRBJ2-3; 13 nucleotides match TRBD2. The CDR3 runs 15 residues. Germline V gene lookup returns CDR1 SNHLY and CDR2 FYNNEI. The junction had 4 bases not matched to a gene; V was cut back by 4 bases and J by 6 bases. The CDR3 spells CASSGGLAGTDTQYF. DNA for the CDR3: TGTGCCAGCAGTGGGGGACTAGCGGGGACCGATACGCAGTATTTT.